This T cell receptor beta chain was recovered during a study of beta chain features in type 1 diabetes. Across the whole study: Healthy donors resembled patients in age, gender and cell yields. Findings and limits, study-wide: Reads derived from cDNA could over-represent cells showing high TCR expression. More deletions and fewer insertions at VDJ junctions were seen in type 1 diabetes patients. Within each of all four CD4+ subsets, Type 1 diabetes patients had TCRB CDR3s that were moderately but significantly shorter.

The investigators reverse transcribed all of the isolated RNA, so they sequenced expressed TCRB transcripts. Only in-frame clones appear in the TCRdb table, and some are missing; sequencing was by immunoSEQ multiplex PCR. The sample contains around 56,000 clones, under 60% of which appear only once. This clone has a handful of counts. Its antigen is undetermined. The purity of all sorted populations exceeded 98%. Input material: Tregs from blood. This receptor was obtained from a woman between 40 and 55 years old with type 1 diabetes.

CDR3 nucleotide sequence: TGTGCCAGCAGTGCCGGGACCATGGGGGGTCAGCCCCAGCATTTT. As protein: CASSAGTMGGQPQHF. V gene TRBV2 combines with J gene TRBJ1-5; D might be TRBD1 (5 bases). Trimming stripped 4 bases from V and 6 bases from J, with 16 bases between. CDR1 is SNHLY, CDR2 FYNNEI, per germline. This CDR3 contains 15 residues.